Each of the 24 T cell receptor beta chains below was sequenced from the same sample in a study of CD4+ T cells in melanoma. Using immunoSEQ multiplex PCR, the repertoire was profiled, and TCRdb retains in-frame clones only, with some absent. The sample consists of some 7,100 clones, about 56% of them appearing once. The material sequenced was cells from a culture (not recorded whether cultured in vitro). Source of these receptors: a human donor with melanoma.

CDR3 residues: CASSAQQGVRSNQPQHF. The DNA of the CDR3 is TGTGCCAGCAGCGCCCAACAGGGGGTACGGAGCAATCAGCCCCAGCATTTT. The gene calls are TRBV7-8 and TRBJ1-5; 8 bases are a match to TRBD1. J was trimmed by 1 base and V by 5 bases; bases with no gene match: 10. From germline, CDR1 is SGHVS and CDR2 FQNEAQ. This CDR3 has 17 amino acids.

J is TRBJ2-3 and V is TRBV7-3, with D perhaps given as TRBD1 or TRBD2 (5 bases each). V lost 2 bases, J lost 6 bases, and 9 bases lay in between. Germline CDR1 is SGHTA and CDR2 is FQGTGA. CDR3 length: 13 amino acids. CDR3 loop: CASSLDGADTQYF. In nucleotides, the CDR3 is TGTGCCAGCAGCTTAGACGGGGCGGATACGCAGTATTTT.

This clone was detected once. The genes are TRBV10-3 and TRBJ2-1; tentatively, D is TRBD1 or TRBD2 (5 bases each). Germline loops: CDR1 ENHRY, CDR2 SYGVKD. CDR3 length: 16 amino acids. V lost 4 bases and J lost 2, with 15 bases in between. The CDR3 is CAISGDQLGTYNEQFF. The CDR3 DNA reads TGTGCCATCAGTGGGGACCAGCTCGGGACCTACAATGAGCAGTTCTTC.

V gene TRBV9 combines with J gene TRBJ2-5; TRBD2 matches at 10 bases. This CDR3 contains 15 residues. Trimming removed 5 bases from V and 5 bases from J; junction bases left unmatched: 9. Germline assignment: CDR1 SGDLS and CDR2 YYNGEE. The chain's CDR3 is CASSPTSGARETQYF. As DNA, the CDR3 is TGTGCCAGCAGTCCAACTAGCGGGGCTAGGGAGACCCAGTACTTC.

The chain is built from TRBV4-2 and TRBJ2-5, with TRBD2 matching 10 bases. V was pared by 1 base and J by 4 bases, with 12 bases of the junction left unmatched. The CDR3 length is 18 residues. Germline lookup yields CDR1 LGHNA and CDR2 YNFKEQ. CDR3 sequence: CASSQAGLAGVAGETQYF. CDR3 bases: TGTGCCAGCAGCCAAGCCGGGCTAGCGGGGGTAGCGGGAGAGACCCAGTACTTC.

There are a few counts of this clone. This rearrangement joins TRBV7-3 to TRBJ2-2, with 8 bases aligning to TRBD2. V trimming: 5 bases; J trimming: 4 bases; junction bases outside the gene matches: 3. This CDR3 has 14 residues. In germline, CDR1 is SGHTA, CDR2 FQGTGA. Written as DNA, the CDR3 is TGTGCCAGCAGCCGGACTAGCCTCACCGGGGAGCTGTTTTTT. Residues: CASSRTSLTGELFF.

The V call is TRBV7-9, the J call TRBJ1-2; unclear D gene. Germline CDR1 reads SEHNR; CDR2 reads FQNEAQ (reference sequence). This CDR3 contains 14 residues. V lost 1 base and J lost 8, with 14 bases in between. CDR3 nucleotide sequence: TGTGCCAGCAGCTTAGTTGGAGCCGCGGGGGGCTACACCTTC. Translating gives CASSLVGAAGGYTF.

This clone was detected only once. The chain is built from TRBV5-1 and TRBJ2-3, with a weak D call TRBD2 (5 bases). CDR1 is SGHRS and CDR2 is YFSETQ in the germline V gene. The CDR3 runs 15 residues. V was shortened by 3 bases and J by 2 bases, with 13 bases between the two germline ends. Written as DNA, the CDR3 is TGCGCCAGCAGCTCCCCACTAGGTGCCACAGATACGCAGTATTTT. This sequence encodes CASSSPLGATDTQYF.

Concerning this clone: Additional DNA sequences in this sample encode the identical CDR3. The chain carries TRBV6-1 and TRBJ1-6; maybe TRBD1 (5 bases). The V end lost 1 base, the J end lost 7 bases, and 5 bases lay between the germline ends. The CDR3 length is 13 residues. Per the germline V gene, CDR1 is MNHNS and CDR2 is SASEGT. The CDR3, as DNA: TGTGCCAGCAGTGAAGAGGGGAATTCACCCCTCCACTTT. Translating it yields CASSEEGNSPLHF.

The J gene is TRBJ1-6, the V gene TRBV5-1, with 7 bases identical to TRBD1. Germline assignment: CDR1 SGHRS and CDR2 YFSETQ. The CDR3 is made up of 15 amino acids. With 0 bases clipped from V and 8 bases from J, the junction kept 5 bases outside the gene matches. The CDR3 loop reads CASSLGTGDYSPLHF. The CDR3, as DNA: TGCGCCAGCAGCTTGGGAACAGGGGATTATTCACCCCTCCACTTT.

The chain joins TRBV5-4 to TRBJ2-7; D possibly matches TRBD1 or TRBD2 (5 bases each). The ends were cut back, 5 bases at V and 3 bases at J, with 12 bases in the middle. The germline V gene has CDR1 SGHNT and CDR2 YYREEE (reference sequence). The CDR3 has 13 residues. The CDR3 loop reads CASSRRDHYEQYF. The CDR3 coding sequence is TGTGCCAGCAGTCGCCGGGACCACTACGAGCAGTACTTC.

This chain joins TRBV7-3 and TRBJ2-5, with a possible D match to TRBD2 (5 bases). V lost 1 base and J 4 bases, leaving 10 bases between the germline ends. CDR3 length: 14 residues. Per germline, CDR1 SGHTA and CDR2 FQGTGA. The CDR3 DNA follows: TGTGCCAGCAGCTTAAATTCGGCGGGAGAGACCCAGTACTTC. This sequence encodes CASSLNSAGETQYF. The full variable domain, rest sourced from reference TRBV7-3 and TRBJ2-5, is GAGVSQTPSNKVTEKGKYVELRCDPISGHTALYWYRQSLGQGPEFLIYFQGTGAADDSGLPNDRFFAVRPEGSVSTLKIQRTERGDSAVYLCASSLNSAGETQYFGPGTRLLVL.

J is TRBJ1-6 and V is TRBV2; D is ambiguous. CDR1 is SNHLY and CDR2 is FYNNEI in the germline V gene. V was pared by 4 bases and J by 7 bases, with 14 bases between. The CDR3 runs to 15 residues. The CDR3 sequence: CASSARAIGNSPLHF. The CDR3 DNA is TGTGCCAGCAGTGCCCGGGCCATTGGAAATTCACCCCTCCACTTT.

V gene TRBV6-1 combines with J gene TRBJ1-2; D call uncertain. There are 13 residues in the CDR3. The ends were cut back, 5 bases at V and 1 base at J, with 8 bases in the middle. From germline, CDR1 is MNHNS and CDR2 SASEGT. The DNA of the CDR3 is TGTGCCAGCAGTAGTCCCAATAACTATGGCTACACCTTC. It translates to CASSSPNNYGYTF.

The chain is built from TRBV30 and TRBJ2-7; unclear D gene. The CDR3 length is 13 residues. Germline lookup yields CDR1 GTSNPN and CDR2 SVGIG (reference sequence). Trimming took off 5 bases at V and 7 bases at J, with 18 bases between the two ends. In nucleotides, the CDR3 is TGTGCCTGGTCCCCGGACCTGTCGCGGGAGCAGTACTTC. Its translation is CAWSPDLSREQYF.

The rearrangement links TRBV4-1 to TRBJ2-1; 8 nucleotides align to TRBD2. The CDR3 covers 14 residues. Per the germline V gene, CDR1 is MGHRA and CDR2 is YSYEKL. The junction had 2 bases not matched to a gene; V was cut back by 4 bases and J by 3 bases. The chain's CDR3 is CASSLGRGYNEQFF. For the CDR3, the DNA is TGCGCCAGCAGCCTCGGGAGGGGCTACAATGAGCAGTTCTTC.

The J gene is TRBJ1-4, the V gene TRBV6-5; D remains ambiguous. This CDR3 has 16 amino acids. V lost 2 bases, J lost 0 bases, and 10 bases lay in between. Germline CDR1 reads MNHEY; CDR2 reads SVGAGI. CDR3 protein: CASSYGSRPTNEKLFF. DNA for the CDR3: TGTGCCAGCAGTTACGGCTCTCGCCCAACTAATGAAAAACTGTTTTTT.

The rearrangement uses TRBV6-5 and TRBJ1-2; D ambiguous. The CDR3 runs 12 residues. The ends were cut back, 6 bases at V and 1 base at J, with 6 bases in the middle. Germline-derived CDR1 and CDR2 are MNHEY and SVGAGI. The CDR3 sequence: CASSPSNYGYTF. The CDR3 coding sequence is TGTGCCAGCAGCCCTAGTAACTATGGCTACACCTTC.

CDR3 sequence reads: CASSVSVNYGYTF. The CDR3 DNA sequence: TGTGCCAGCAGCGTATCAGTTAACTATGGCTACACCTTC. The genes are TRBV9 and TRBJ1-2, with no clear D. This CDR3 has 13 residues. V lost 1 base to trimming and J lost 1 base, with 5 bases between them. The germline V gene encodes CDR1 SGDLS and CDR2 YYNGEE.

The genes are TRBV30 and TRBJ1-5; D perhaps matches TRBD1 (5 bases). The CDR3 covers 13 residues. Germline CDR1 GTSNPN, CDR2 SVGIG (reference sequence). The V end lost 2 bases, the J end lost 9 bases, and 14 bases lay between the germline ends. The CDR3 protein is CAWSYGARGPQHF. CDR3 DNA sequence: TGTGCCTGGAGTTACGGGGCACGGGGGCCCCAGCATTTT.

This chain joins TRBV6-6 and TRBJ1-1; 7 bases map to TRBD1. CDR1 MNHNY and CDR2 SVGAGI come from the germline V gene (reference sequence). Trimming took 6 bases from V and 4 from J; bases not matched to a gene: 5. The CDR3 consists of 13 residues. The CDR3: CASSFPGGTEAFF. The CDR3 DNA follows: TGTGCCAGCAGCTTCCCAGGGGGCACTGAAGCTTTCTTT.

The chain employs TRBV9 and TRBJ2-2; the match to TRBD2 covers 7 bases. CDR3 length: 15 amino acids. CDR1 and CDR2 from the germline V gene are SGDLS and YYNGEE. V trimming: 4 bases; J trimming: 5 bases; junction bases outside the gene matches: 8. The CDR3 DNA reads TGTGCCAGCAGCCCCCGGGGGGACCCGACCGGGGAGCTGTTTTTT. This codes for CASSPRGDPTGELFF.

This chain uses TRBV6-1 with TRBJ1-5; D is possibly TRBD1 (6 bases). This CDR3 is 15 amino acids long. From germline, CDR1 is MNHNS and CDR2 SASEGT. The ends were cut back, 2 bases at V and 2 bases at J, with 10 bases in the middle. The CDR3 region is CASSEYRVRNQPQHF. The CDR3 nucleotides are TGTGCCAGCAGTGAATACAGGGTCCGCAATCAGCCCCAGCATTTT.

The table lists this clone with a few counts. A junction boundary mismatches the germline segment, possibly from a read error. The chain combines TRBV15 with TRBJ1-2; D is undetermined. Germline CDR1 and CDR2: LNHNV and YYDKDF (reference sequence). CDR3 length: 14 amino acids. The CDR3 sequence: CATRSTAANYGYTF. DNA of the CDR3: TGTGCCACCCGCAGTACGGCAGCTAACTATGGCTACACCTTC.